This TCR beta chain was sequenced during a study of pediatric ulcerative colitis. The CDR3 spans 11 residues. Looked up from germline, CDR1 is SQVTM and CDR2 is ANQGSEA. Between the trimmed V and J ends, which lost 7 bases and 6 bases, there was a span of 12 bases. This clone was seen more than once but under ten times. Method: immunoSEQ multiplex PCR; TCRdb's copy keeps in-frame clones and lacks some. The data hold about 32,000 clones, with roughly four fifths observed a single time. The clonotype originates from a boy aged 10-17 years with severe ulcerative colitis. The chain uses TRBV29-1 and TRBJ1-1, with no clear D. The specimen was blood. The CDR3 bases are TGCAGCGCCAATCGGGGTGCTGAAGCTTTCTTT. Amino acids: CSANRGAEAFF. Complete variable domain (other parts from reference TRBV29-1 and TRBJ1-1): SAVISQKPSRDICQRGTSLTIQCQVDSQVTMMFWYRQQPGQSLTLIATANQGSEATYESGFVIDKFPISRPNLTFSTLTVSNMSPEDSSIYLCSANRGAEAFFGQGTRLTVV.